Detailed here is one TCR beta chain. This clonotype was seen ten or more times. Its cognate antigen has yet to be identified. Per-base qualities were not stored, and no clone one base away is much larger. Receptor amplification or capture employed PCR. This sample was sequenced with an Illumina HiSeq 2500. TCR library preparation used molecular barcoding, with unique molecular identifiers applied to normalize quantification of the TCRbeta repertoire. The public sequencing data were trimmed at Q25 with fastp and processed into clonotypes with MiXCR by TCRdb, which kept only in-frame beta chains. Rows are unified per CDR3 protein, each entry keeping the most common DNA and genes. This sample comprises approximately 300,000 distinct CDR3 sequences, around 10% of them detected only once. Approximately 7% of the sample goes to the ten largest clones. The CDR3 runs 15 amino acids, cysteine and phenylalanine included. Solely the CDR3 DNA is kept, with 45 bases framed from the first base. According to the germline V gene, CDR1 reads LGHNA and CDR2 reads YSLEER. Trimming costs V 3 bases and J 1 base, and their ends lie 13 bases apart.

This entry is derived from a study of T-cell reconstitution after alpha-beta-depleted transplantation in children listed by TCRdb under 2016. Turning to the overall study: Using TCR repertoire profiling, the study quantitatively followed how T-cell immune reconstitution unfolded in children after TCRalphabeta/CD19-depleted allogeneic hematopoietic cell transplantation. The paper as a whole reports these results and caveats: Over subsequent months, a decline in hyperexpanded clone frequencies was noted, and after one year, T-cell counts and TCRbeta diversity were mostly ascribed to newly produced T cells. Apparently early alphabetaT-cell count recovery about two months after transplant reportedly relied on only several hundred rapidly expanded clones derived from non-depleted graft cells. In some patients, high TCRbeta diversity at day 60 was attributed to recipient T cells and intrathymic progenitors that had survived conditioning.

The meaning of the sample's treatment or condition label: allogeneic hematopoietic cell transplantation with graft depleted of TCRalphabeta T cells and CD19 B cells. The transplant recipients were children given TCRalphabeta/CD19-depleted allogeneic hematopoietic cell grafts. This TCR came from a boy under three years old with acute myeloid leukemia, due to receive a stem cell transplant. The input for sequencing was PBMCs, taken before TCRalphabeta/CD19-depleted stem cell transplant. The rearranged segments are TRBV4-3 and TRBJ2-7, with no D gene named confidently. In nucleotide form, the sequence is TGCGCCAGCAGCCAGGATGGTAAGGGTTCCTACGAGCAGTACTTC. Its coded protein is CASSQDGKGSYEQYF.